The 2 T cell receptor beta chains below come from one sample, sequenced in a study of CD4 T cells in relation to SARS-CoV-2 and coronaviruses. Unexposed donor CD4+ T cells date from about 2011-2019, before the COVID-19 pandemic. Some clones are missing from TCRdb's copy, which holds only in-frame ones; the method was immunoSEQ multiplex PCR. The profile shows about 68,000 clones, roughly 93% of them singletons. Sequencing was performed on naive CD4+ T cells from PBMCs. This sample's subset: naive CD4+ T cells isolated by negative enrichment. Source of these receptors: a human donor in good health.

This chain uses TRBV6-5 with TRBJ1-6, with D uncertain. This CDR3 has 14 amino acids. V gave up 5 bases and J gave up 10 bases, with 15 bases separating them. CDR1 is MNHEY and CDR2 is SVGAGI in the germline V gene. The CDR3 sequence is CASSPSKGWSPLHF. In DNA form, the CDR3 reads TGTGCCAGCAGTCCTAGCAAGGGTTGGTCACCCCTCCACTTT.

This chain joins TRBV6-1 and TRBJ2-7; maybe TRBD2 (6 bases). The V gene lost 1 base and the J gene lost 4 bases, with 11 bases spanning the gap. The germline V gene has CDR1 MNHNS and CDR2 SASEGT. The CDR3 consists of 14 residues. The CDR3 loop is CASSEGWREYEQYF. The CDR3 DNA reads TGTGCCAGCAGTGAAGGGTGGAGGGAATACGAGCAGTACTTC.